This T cell receptor beta chain was observed in a study of T-cell memory formation after mild COVID-19. Study summary: Across donors, TCR clusters were largely donor specific. Findings and caveats of the study: The CD4+ clones that contracted clustered mainly within CM and EM, and the CD8+ clones concentrated in EMRA.

The germline V gene has CDR1 SEHNR and CDR2 FQNEAQ (reference sequence). The CDR3 covers 16 residues. The V and J ends lost 5 bases and 0 bases, in that order; junction bases with no gene match: 8. Points on this clonotype: Its antigen is undetermined.

After 5'RACE with constant-segment primers, TCR alpha and TCR beta cDNA libraries carrying sample barcodes and UMIs were obtained. TCRdb re-called the 5' RACE reads with MiXCR, one entry per CDR3 protein. The sample carries a few hundred thousand distinct CDR3 sequences, around 10% recorded once. J is TRBJ1-1 and V is TRBV7-9; 8 bases align to TRBD1. This clonotype originated in a man between 18 and 35 years old who had mild COVID-19 (a few samples of this study predate the infection). Cell type and time point are not known. What was sequenced was PBMCs or a T cell subset sorted from them (not recorded which). CDR3 residues: CASSPYRGGLNTEAFF. The CDR3 nucleotides read TGTGCCAGCAGCCCCTACAGGGGGGGGTTGAACACTGAAGCTTTCTTT.